This entry features one T cell receptor beta chain sequence. Antigen unknown. The sample is drawn from a study of shared clonotypes between healthy human individuals. Study summary: The cohort comprised two women and a few men. Their ages spanned 18 to 49 years. Overall study results and limits: Researchers found naive subsets generally carried larger estimated richness than memory subsets. Though the depth was large, rarefaction showed that sorted-subset sequencing was incomplete.

Profiling relied on immunoSEQ multiplex PCR, and the TCRdb table lists in-frame clones only, not all of them. The table lists 600,000 to 750,000 clones, around 70% of them singletons. The V end lost 1 base, the J end lost 0 bases, and 8 bases lay between the germline ends. Germline CDR1 reads SGHRS; CDR2 reads YFSETQ. CDR3 size: 15 residues. This TCR was sampled from a woman aged 25 to 45 in good health. The chain carries TRBV5-1 and TRBJ2-1; no reliable D call. The sample was memory CD4+ T cells sorted from blood. Subset noted: CD45RA-negative fraction. The CDR3 nucleotides are TGCGCCAGCAGCTTGAGGCAGAGCTCCTACAATGAGCAGTTCTTC. Translation gives CASSLRQSSYNEQFF.